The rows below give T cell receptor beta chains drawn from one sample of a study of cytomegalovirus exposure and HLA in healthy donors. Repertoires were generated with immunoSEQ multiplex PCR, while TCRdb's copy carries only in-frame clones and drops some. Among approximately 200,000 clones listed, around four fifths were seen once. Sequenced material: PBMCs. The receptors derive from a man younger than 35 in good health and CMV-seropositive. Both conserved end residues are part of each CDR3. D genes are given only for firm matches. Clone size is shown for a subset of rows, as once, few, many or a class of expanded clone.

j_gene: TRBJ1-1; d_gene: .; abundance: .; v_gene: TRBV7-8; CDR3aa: CASSLAPAGMNTEAFF; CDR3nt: TGTGCCAGCAGCTTAGCGCCGGCGGGGATGAACACTGAAGCTTTCTTT
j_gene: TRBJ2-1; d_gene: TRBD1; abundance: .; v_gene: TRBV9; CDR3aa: CASSGQGGYNEQFF; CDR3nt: TGTGCCAGCAGTGGACAGGGTGGGTACAATGAGCAGTTCTTC
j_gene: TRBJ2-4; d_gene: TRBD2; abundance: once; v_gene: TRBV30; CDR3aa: CAWSVGTSGNIQYF; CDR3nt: TGTGCCTGGAGTGTTGGGACTAGCGGAAACATTCAGTACTTC
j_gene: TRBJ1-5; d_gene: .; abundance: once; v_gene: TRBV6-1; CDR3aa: CASSESFNQPQHF; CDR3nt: TGTGCCAGCAGTGAATCGTTCAATCAGCCCCAGCATTTT
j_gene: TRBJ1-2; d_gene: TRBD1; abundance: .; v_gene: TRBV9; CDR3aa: CASSAFETGDYGYTF; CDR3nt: TGTGCCAGCAGCGCCTTCGAGACAGGGGATTATGGCTACACCTTC
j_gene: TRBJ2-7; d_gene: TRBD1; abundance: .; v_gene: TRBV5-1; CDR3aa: CASSPTGQAYEQYF; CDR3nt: TGCGCCAGCAGCCCCACCGGACAGGCCTACGAGCAGTACTTC
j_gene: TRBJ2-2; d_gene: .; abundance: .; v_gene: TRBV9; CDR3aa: CASSTRGRVNTGELFF; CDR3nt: TGTGCCAGCAGCACGCGAGGCAGGGTGAACACCGGGGAGCTGTTTTTT
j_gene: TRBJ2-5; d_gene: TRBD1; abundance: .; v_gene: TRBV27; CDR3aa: CASSPGQGLSAQYF; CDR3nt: TGTGCCAGCAGTCCGGGACAGGGTCTTTCGGCCCAGTACTTC
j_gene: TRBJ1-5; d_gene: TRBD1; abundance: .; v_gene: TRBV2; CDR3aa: CASSEDRGGQPQHF; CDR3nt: TGTGCCAGCAGTGAGGACAGGGGAGGGCAGCCCCAGCATTTT
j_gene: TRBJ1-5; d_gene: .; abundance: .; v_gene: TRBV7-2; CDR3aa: CASSSSGQPQHF; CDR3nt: TGTGCCAGCAGCTCCTCAGGCCAGCCCCAGCATTTT
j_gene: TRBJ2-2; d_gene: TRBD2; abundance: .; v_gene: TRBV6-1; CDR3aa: CASSALAGGLTNTGELFF; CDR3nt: TGTGCCAGCAGTGCACTAGCGGGAGGTCTCACGAACACCGGGGAGCTGTTTTTT
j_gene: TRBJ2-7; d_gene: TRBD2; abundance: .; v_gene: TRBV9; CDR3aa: CASSAGLAGGPREQYF; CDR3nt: TGTGCCAGCAGCGCCGGGCTAGCGGGAGGGCCTCGCGAGCAGTACTTC
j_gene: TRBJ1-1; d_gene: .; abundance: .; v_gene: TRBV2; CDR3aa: CASRTTTGNTEAFF; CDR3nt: TGTGCCAGCAGGACGACCACAGGGAACACTGAAGCTTTCTTT
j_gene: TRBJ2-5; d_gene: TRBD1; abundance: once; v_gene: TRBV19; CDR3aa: CASSIGSGQLETQYF; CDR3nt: TGTGCCAGTAGTATAGGCTCGGGACAGTTAGAGACCCAGTACTTC
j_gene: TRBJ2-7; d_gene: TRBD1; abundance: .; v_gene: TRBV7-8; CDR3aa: CASSISRDRGRNEQYF; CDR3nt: TGTGCCAGCAGCATCAGCCGGGACAGGGGACGGAACGAGCAGTACTTC
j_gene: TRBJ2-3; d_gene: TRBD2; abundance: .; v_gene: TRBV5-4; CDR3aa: CASERTSGSDTQYF; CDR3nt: TGTGCCAGCGAGAGGACTAGCGGGAGTGATACGCAGTATTTT
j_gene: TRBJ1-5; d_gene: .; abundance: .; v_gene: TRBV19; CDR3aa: CASSSSRGGYQHF; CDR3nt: TGTGCCAGTAGTTCCTCCCGGGGGGGTTACCAGCATTTT
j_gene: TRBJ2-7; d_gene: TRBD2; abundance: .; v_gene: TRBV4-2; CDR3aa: CASSQAKSGTSGVAGSYEQYF; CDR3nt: TGTGCCAGCAGCCAAGCGAAGTCCGGGACTAGCGGAGTCGCGGGGAGCTACGAGCAGTACTTC
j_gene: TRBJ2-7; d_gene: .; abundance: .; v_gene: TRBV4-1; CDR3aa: CASSQMFTAYERYF; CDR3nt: TGCGCCAGCAGCCAGATGTTCACCGCCTACGAGCGGTACTTC
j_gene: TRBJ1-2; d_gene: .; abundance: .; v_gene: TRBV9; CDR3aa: CASSVDSQITNYGYTF; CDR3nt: TGTGCCAGCAGCGTAGATTCCCAGATCACAAACTATGGCTACACCTTC
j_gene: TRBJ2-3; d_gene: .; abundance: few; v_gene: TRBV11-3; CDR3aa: CASSLGPVTDTQYF; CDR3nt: TGTGCCAGCAGCTTGGGGCCAGTCACAGATACGCAGTATTTT
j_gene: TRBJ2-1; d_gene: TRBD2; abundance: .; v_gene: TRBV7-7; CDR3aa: CASSRTSGSTDEQFF; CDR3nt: TGTGCCAGCAGCAGGACTAGCGGGAGCACAGATGAGCAGTTCTTC
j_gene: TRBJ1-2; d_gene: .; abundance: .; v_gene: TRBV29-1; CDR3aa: CSLERGHYGYTF; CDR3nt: TGCAGCCTCGAAAGAGGTCACTATGGCTACACCTTC
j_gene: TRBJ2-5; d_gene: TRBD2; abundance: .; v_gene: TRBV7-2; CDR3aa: CASSLARLAGVETQYF; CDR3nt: TGTGCCAGCAGCTTAGCGAGACTAGCGGGAGTAGAGACCCAGTACTTC